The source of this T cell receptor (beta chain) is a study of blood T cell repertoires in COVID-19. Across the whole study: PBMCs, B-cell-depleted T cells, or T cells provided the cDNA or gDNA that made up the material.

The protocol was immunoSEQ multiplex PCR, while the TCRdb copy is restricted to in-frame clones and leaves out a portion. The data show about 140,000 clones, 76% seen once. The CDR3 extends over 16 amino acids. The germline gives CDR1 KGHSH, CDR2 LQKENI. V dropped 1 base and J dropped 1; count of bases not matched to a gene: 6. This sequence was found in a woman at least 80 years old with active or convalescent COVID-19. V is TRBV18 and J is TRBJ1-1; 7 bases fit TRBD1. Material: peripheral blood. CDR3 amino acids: CASSPLVRTGNTEAFF. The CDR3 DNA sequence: TGTGCCAGCTCACCACTTGTAAGGACAGGGAACACTGAAGCTTTCTTT.